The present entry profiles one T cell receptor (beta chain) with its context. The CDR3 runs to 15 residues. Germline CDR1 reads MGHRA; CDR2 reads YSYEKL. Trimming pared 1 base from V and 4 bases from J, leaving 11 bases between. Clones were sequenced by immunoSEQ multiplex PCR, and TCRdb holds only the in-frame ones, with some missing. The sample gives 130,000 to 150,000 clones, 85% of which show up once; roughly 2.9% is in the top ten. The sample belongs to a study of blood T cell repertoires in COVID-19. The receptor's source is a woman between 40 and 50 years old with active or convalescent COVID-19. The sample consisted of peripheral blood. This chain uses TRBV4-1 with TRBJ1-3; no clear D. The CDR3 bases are TGCGCCAGCAGCCAAGGAGGGCTCTCCGGAAACACCATATATTTT. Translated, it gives CASSQGGLSGNTIYF.